This T cell receptor beta chain was identified in a study of cytomegalovirus exposure and HLA in healthy donors (dated by TCRdb to the late 2010s). Broadly, across the study: An earlier analysis of more than 550 of the donors reported 276 Gb of sequence data and 117 million unique TCR beta sequences obtained from about 179 million T cells. An early release that covered roughly 600 HLA-typed donors contained about 290 gigabases of sequencing data and 75 million to 100 million unique TCR sequences. Of the 398 genotyped donors, approximately 82% fell in the genetic ancestry cluster associated with self-reported Caucasian donors. The study aimed to test whether cataloging public T cell receptors could reveal signatures of past pathogen exposure. The T cell repertoires of 666 subjects were profiled by immunosequencing and related to cytomegalovirus serostatus. A separate validation cohort of about 110 different subjects was used in addition to the 666-subject first cohort. To predict cytomegalovirus infection status, the study combined high-throughput TCR immunosequencing, statistical association of individual TCRs with disease status, and machine learning. A later analysis re-examined previously published TCR beta repertoires from 600 to 700 donors and added high-resolution HLA genotyping to investigate patterns of TCR occurrence. Rather than using new phenotypic data, the later analysis identified candidate immune exposures from TCR beta sequences and from how often those sequences occurred across donors. An earlier analysis of roughly 600 of the donors used high-throughput TCR beta sequencing to judge whether each TCR beta V gene segment behaved as functional or pseudogenic. Alongside the repertoire data, information on donor age, sex, ethnicity and CMV serostatus was compiled. A later genetic analysis used genome-wide SNP genotypes for about 65% of the 666 donors, treating that subset as a discovery cohort. Every repertoire in the discovery cohort had been generated on one and the same sequencing platform. HLA typing covered class I and class II loci at four-digit resolution. The number of typed donors differed by locus: about 629-630 for A, B, C, DRB1 and DQB1; some 540 for DQA1; fewer than 610 for DPA1; and 450 to 480 for DPB1. Several DR-DQ haplotypes were handled as single units for association and clustering, since linkage in the cohort was strong. Across approximately 400 genotyped donors of the cohort, an average of approximately 240,000 unique TCR beta nucleotide sequences per donor were sequenced, and 15% to 20% of those sequences were non-productive. Study-level results and caveats: Across donors, most TCR sequences were observed very rarely, whereas some public TCRs were present in many individuals. In vitro tests confirmed that a few of the cytomegalovirus-associated TCR beta chains recognize cytomegalovirus antigens. In a later analysis, most CMV-associated TCR beta chains were found to appear HLA-restricted, with HLA associations seemingly driven largely by CMV exposure. CMV serostatus was the only immune exposure information available for the cohort. A later genetic analysis reported fewer N-insertions in productive TCRs among donors in an Asian-associated ancestry cluster than the roughly 700-donor mean. In this cohort, only TCR beta chains were sequenced, and detectable features were limited by the absence of alpha or paired-chain data. In a later analysis, HLA-associated TCR beta chains showed more clonal expansion and lower generation probabilities than non-associated chains that were equally common. A further reported finding was that TCR beta sequences accurately predicted the HLA-A and HLA-B alleles for most subjects in the first cohort. When HLA alleles, especially DR and DQ, strongly co-occurred, attributing TCR associations to individual alleles was difficult. In the study, 164 TCR beta chains were listed as associated with cytomegalovirus. Some 15 rarely observed V segments, including chromosome 9 orphons, were excluded from the earlier analysis of about 610 of the donors because counts were too low. In an earlier analysis of some 500 of the donors, most TCR beta V segments appeared in productive rearrangements about 87% or about 30% of the time, broadly matching IMGT annotations. Roughly uniform sequencing depth across donors was assumed in presence/absence analyses, although this assumption may not hold. According to a later analysis, parvovirus B19, influenza, CMV and Epstein-Barr virus appeared linked to several top co-occurrence clusters. At a false discovery rate of 0.05, a later analysis linked 16,000 or so TCR beta sequences to specific HLA alleles. The sequencing pipeline was judged likely to have produced a cluster of highly shared sequence variants as a technical artifact. Linkage disequilibrium might explain the correlated functional status among segregating V segments, but an unknown experimental factor could not be ruled out. In a later analysis, TCR association rates were found to vary across HLA loci, with the most associated TCRs seen for DRB1 alleles and the fewest for HLA-C alleles. The authors suggested that the approach could potentially be extended to other disease states and immunological phenotypes. Because the 87-base-pair reads could not distinguish some IMGT-functional V segments, including TRBV6-2 and TRBV6-3, those segments were excluded. V-gene and J-gene trimming of TCR beta chains was associated with a missense DCLRE1C variant in a later genetic analysis, and the association was replicated in an independent cohort. Cytomegalovirus status was reported to be diagnosed by the classifier with high specificity and sensitivity in both the original and validation cohorts. Because some donors lacked HLA typing at each locus, the association tests relied only on the typed subset.

The cohort comprised fewer than 700 healthy bone marrow donors. At the time of sampling, every cohort member was nominally healthy, though immune exposures that went unrecorded were likely present. The donor tested CMV seropositive, placing the donor among the 250 to 350 seropositive members of the cohort. A peripheral blood sample was provided by each donor, and peripheral blood mononuclear cells were used for TCR beta sequencing. The Qiagen DNeasy Blood Extraction Kit was used to extract genomic DNA from the blood cell samples. Trimming removed 0 bases from V and 0 bases from J, leaving 9 bases between the germline ends. The CDR3 covers 16 residues, taking in both the cysteine and the phenylalanine. The sequence is cut down to CDR3 DNA, 48 bases in frame from base 1. In the germline V gene, CDR1 corresponds to MNHEY and CDR2 to SVGAGI. The table lists this clone with a few counts. Its antigen remains undetermined. Base qualities were left out, and no much larger clone turns up one base away.

Library preparation used the immunoSEQ multiplex PCR assay. A mixture of 60 forward primers for TCR Vbeta segments and 13 reverse primers for TCR Jbeta segments was used in the multiplex PCR. A multiplex PCR assay on genomic DNA amplified the CDR3 region of rearranged TCR beta genes. The amplified TCR beta libraries were sequenced on the Illumina HiSeq System as 87-base-pair reads. On the study's bioinformatics: Across the 670 or so repertoires, a later analysis counted 78 million or so unique TCR beta chains, approximately 10 million of which were shared by at least two donors. Raw reads were error-corrected and collapsed into unique sequences by a nearest-neighbor algorithm in which closely related sequences were merged to remove PCR and sequencing errors. V, D and J gene segments were assigned by aligning CDR3 sequences to IMGT reference sequences. For a sequence to be retained, at least a six-nucleotide match to both a V gene segment and a J gene segment was required. Rearrangements were called productive when the CDR3 lacked stop codons and stayed in frame with V and J; all others were non-productive. CDR3 was defined according to IMGT convention as the region running from the second conserved V-encoded cysteine to the conserved J-encoded phenylalanine. Sequences without an unambiguous match to a single V gene segment were excluded from the earlier analysis of approximately 560 of the donors. An earlier analysis of 587 of the donors called V segments functional above 56.7% productive rearrangements and segregating when the between-donor standard deviation exceeded 5%. A statistical classification framework was developed to diagnose cytomegalovirus status using the catalog of TCR beta chain sequences. In a later analysis, TCR nucleotide sequences were compared against IMGT/GENE-DB human TR gene sequences so that V and J genes could be assigned. In a later analysis, CDR3 sequences and most-parsimonious VDJ recombination scenarios were assigned using the TCRdist pipeline. In a later analysis, each TCR beta chain was defined by its CDR3 amino acid sequence together with its V-gene family, and reads lacking a unique V-gene family were excluded. In a later analysis, around 600 highly shared, low-generation-probability nucleotide sequences were removed to address suspected cross-contamination and a sequencing artifact. In a later analysis, a clonal expansion index for each public chain was calculated from normalized within-repertoire ranks of inferred template counts. Generation probabilities in a later analysis came from a VDJ recombination model fitted to out-of-frame rearrangements, and those results were checked against IGoR. In a later analysis, TCR-TCR, TCR-HLA and TCR-CMV co-occurrence was scored with hypergeometric tests, and a repertoire-size bias correction was applied to TCR pairs. False discovery rates were estimated in a later analysis by permuting HLA or CMV assignments 20 times. A later analysis grouped co-occurring TCRs with DBSCAN, adding TCRdist sequence similarity when clustering within HLA-allele-positive subsets. For co-occurrence clustering, repertoires with fewer than 30,000 or more than 120,000 public chains were excluded, along with roughly 5 repertoires with anomalous nucleotide sharing. In TCRdb, the immuneACCESS table is reduced to in-frame sequences with V and J assigned. These tables do not hold every clone; where another copy was compared, an unresolved V gene accounts for under half, and the others remain unexplained. The D gene and trimming were derived from the DNA, and the V and J assignments and clone size from that table. Recorded for this sample are about 120,000 clones; around 80% of them occurred a single time. 7.5% to 9% of the sample is taken by the ten largest.

This sequence originates from a female donor in good health and CMV-seropositive. Sequencing used PBMCs. The V and J segments used are TRBV6-5 and TRBJ2-4, with no D gene named confidently. The DNA sequence reads TGTGCCAGCAGTTACTCCTTAGCTGGAGCCAAAAACATTCAGTACTTC. This gives the protein CASSYSLAGAKNIQYF.